This entry lists 30 T cell receptor beta chains sequenced from one sample in a study of T cell repertoires in cytomegalovirus infection. For these TCRs, the target antigens are not known. A single record per CDR3 protein comes from TCRdb applying MiXCR to the reads. The data hold about 480,000 distinct CDR3 sequences, with roughly a third observed a single time. This sample comprised cultured PBMCs, obtained from culture after CMV antigen stimulation. The receptors stem from a human donor in good health (CMV status not recorded). Some clones in this sample may be carry-over from other donors' samples.

V gene TRBV11-2 combines with J gene TRBJ2-1; possible D gene TRBD1, 5 bases. V was cut by 7 bases and J by 1 base, with 8 bases left in between. The germline CDR1 and CDR2 sequences are SGHAT and FQNNGV. The CDR3 consists of 13 residues. CDR3 region: CASNTGSYNEQFF. The DNA for the CDR3 is TGTGCCAGCAATACAGGATCCTACAATGAGCAGTTCTTC.

V usage is TRBV11-2 and J usage is TRBJ2-1; TRBD2 is a possible D gene (6 bases). The CDR3 runs 15 residues. V lost 4 bases to trimming and J lost 5 bases, with 15 bases between them. Germline V gives CDR1 SGHAT, CDR2 FQNNGV. The CDR3 DNA follows: TGTGCCAGCAGCTCTCTTAAGGGGAGGAACAATGAGCAGTTCTTC. Amino acid sequence: CASSSLKGRNNEQFF.

This clonotype showed up just a few times. The chain has TRBV7-6 and TRBJ2-1; D is unresolved. Germline CDR1 is SGHVS and CDR2 is FNYEAQ. This CDR3 has 15 residues. The ends were cut back, 1 base at V and 3 bases at J, with 10 bases in the middle. The CDR3 protein is CASSLVGRFYNEQFF. Here the CDR3 DNA reads TGTGCCAGCAGCTTAGTAGGTCGATTCTACAATGAGCAGTTCTTC.

This clonotype has only a few counts. The genes are TRBV7-2 and TRBJ2-4; 8 bases are a match to TRBD2. The germline CDR1 and CDR2 sequences are SGHTA and FQGNSA. This CDR3 is built from 12 residues. The V and J ends lost 10 bases and 8 bases, in that order; junction bases with no gene match: 7. CDR3 nucleotides: TGTGCCACCTCCGGGGGGGGGGACATTCAGTACTTC. Translating it yields CATSGGGDIQYF.

The chain carries TRBV6-5 and TRBJ2-3, with D perhaps TRBD1 (5 bases). Trimming stripped 0 bases from V and 2 bases from J, with 6 bases between. The germline CDR1 and CDR2 sequences are MNHEY and SVGAGI. The CDR3 is 14 residues long. CDR3 sequence: CASSYSTATDTQYF. As DNA, the CDR3 is TGTGCCAGCAGTTACTCGACAGCCACAGATACGCAGTATTTT.

This clonotype was seen more than once but under ten times. The genes are TRBV6-1 and TRBJ2-7; perhaps D is TRBD1 or TRBD2 (5 bases each). Germline V gene data show CDR1 as MNHNS and CDR2 as SASEGT. Trimming took 6 bases from V and 3 from J, leaving 15 bases between them. This CDR3 is 14 amino acids long. The CDR3 coding sequence is TGTGCCAGCAGCCGAGGGGCAGGCTTCTACGAGCAGTACTTC. Translated: CASSRGAGFYEQYF.

This chain joins TRBV5-1 and TRBJ2-2; 8 positions match TRBD2. The CDR3 covers 16 residues. J was trimmed by 3 bases and V by 3 bases; bases with no gene match: 7. Germline lookup yields CDR1 SGHRS and CDR2 YFSETQ. The CDR3 loop is CASSSRGGLDTGELFF. In DNA form, the CDR3 reads TGCGCCAGCAGCTCCCGGGGGGGATTGGACACCGGGGAGCTGTTTTTT.

This clonotype came up many times. The chain combines TRBV28 with TRBJ2-5, with 10 bases lining up with TRBD2. V was pared by 10 bases and J by 5 bases, with 10 bases of the junction left unmatched. The length of the CDR3 is 14 residues. The germline V gene encodes CDR1 MDHEN and CDR2 SYDVKM. CDR3: CAIPDLAGVETQYF. CDR3 sequence (DNA): TGTGCCATCCCTGACCTAGCGGGAGTTGAGACCCAGTACTTC.

By frequency in the sample, this clonotype is large (0.1 to 1%). The gene calls are TRBV7-6 and TRBJ2-1; D might be TRBD1 or TRBD2, each matching 6 bases. The V end was cut by 0 bases, the J end by 5 bases, with 17 bases between. CDR3 length: 17 amino acids. Germline assignment: CDR1 SGHVS and CDR2 FNYEAQ. CDR3 loop: CASSLAGGGTPNNEQFF. Written as DNA, the CDR3 is TGTGCCAGCAGCTTAGCGGGGGGCGGCACCCCAAACAATGAGCAGTTCTTC.

This chain links TRBV6-5 with TRBJ1-5, with D possibly TRBD1 on 5 matching bases. V was clipped by 8 bases and J by 0 bases, with 17 bases between them. CDR3 size: 16 residues. Germline CDR1 reads MNHEY; CDR2 reads SVGAGI. CDR3 DNA: TGTGCCAGCCGCAAAGAGGGGTCTCTTAGCAATCAGCCCCAGCATTTT. Translated, it gives CASRKEGSLSNQPQHF.

This rearrangement joins TRBV5-3 to TRBJ1-1, with D unclear. TRBV5-3 carries the ORF label, with uncertain function. The CDR3 covers 13 residues. Trimming cost V 8 bases and J 1 base, with 12 bases left between them. Here the CDR3 DNA reads TGTGCCAGCAGCCCATCGGAGAACACTGAAGCTTTCTTT. Translating it yields CASSPSENTEAFF.

The sample holds many counts of this clonotype. This chain joins TRBV7-2 and TRBJ2-7; 13 bases line up with TRBD2. There are 15 residues in the CDR3. Germline CDR1 reads SGHTA; CDR2 reads FQGNSA. V shed 5 bases and J 5 bases; nucleotides not matched to a gene: 6. Here the CDR3 reads CASSPGLAGVNEQYF. The CDR3 DNA is TGTGCCAGCAGCCCAGGACTAGCGGGAGTCAACGAGCAGTACTTC.

The chain recombines TRBV28 with TRBJ2-7; 10 bases match TRBD2. Germline V CDR1 and CDR2: MDHEN, SYDVKM. The length of the CDR3 is 12 residues. The junction had 6 bases not matched to a gene; V was cut back by 9 bases and J by 7 bases. DNA of the CDR3: TGTGCCAGTCAGACTAGCGGGTATGAGCAGTACTTC. This sequence encodes CASQTSGYEQYF.

The CDR3 reads CASSFAGVSSYNSPLHF. The DNA for the CDR3 is TGTGCCAGCAGTTTTGCTGGGGTCAGCTCCTATAATTCACCCCTCCACTTT. The rearrangement joins TRBV27 to TRBJ1-6; D is unclear. This CDR3 region has 17 residues. V lost 3 bases to trimming and J lost 0 bases, with 12 bases between them. Germline V gene sequence: CDR1 MNHEY, CDR2 SMNVEV (reference sequence).

This clonotype showed up just a few times. This sequence joins TRBV27 and TRBJ2-7, with 11 nucleotides matching TRBD1. Looked up from germline, CDR1 is MNHEY and CDR2 is SMNVEV (reference sequence). The J segment lost 7 bases and the V segment lost 7 bases, leaving 6 bases of the junction unmatched. The CDR3 is 13 residues long. The CDR3 loop reads CASTRGTGGEQYF. The CDR3 nucleotides are TGTGCCAGCACCAGAGGGACAGGGGGAGAGCAGTACTTC.

This clonotype showed up just a few times. This rearrangement joins TRBV6-2 or TRBV6-3 to TRBJ2-5, with TRBD1 as a possible D gene (5 bases). Germline CDR1 reads MNHEY; CDR2 reads SVGEGT. The CDR3 length is 14 residues. The V and J ends lost 2 bases and 3 bases respectively, with 10 bases between them. The CDR3 loop is CASSYETGEETQYF. The CDR3, as DNA: TGTGCCAGCAGTTACGAAACAGGAGAAGAGACCCAGTACTTC.

This clonotype was seen a handful of times. The CDR3 DNA reads TGTGCTAGTGGTTTGAGGGTAACAGTGGAGACTAACTATGGCTACACCTTC. It specifies CASGLRVTVETNYGYTF. This chain uses TRBV12-5 with TRBJ1-2; D call uncertain. The germline V gene has CDR1 LGHNT and CDR2 FRNRAP. The length of the CDR3 is 17 residues. V was shortened by 2 bases and J by 0 bases, with 16 bases between the two germline ends.

Of note for this clonotype: Germline and junction disagree at one end, which may indicate a read error. The V and J genes are TRBV20-1 and TRBJ2-1; D is undetermined. Germline V gives CDR1 DFQATT, CDR2 SNEGSKA (reference sequence). This CDR3 region has 14 residues. The CDR3 bases are TGCAGTGCTAGAGATCACCGGTTCCAGAATCAGCCGCTCTTC. It codes for CSARDHRFQNQPLF.

The chain couples TRBV12-3 or TRBV12-4 to TRBJ2-4; 7 bases map to TRBD1. The CDR3 consists of 14 residues. Trimming removed 2 bases from V and 6 bases from J; junction bases left unmatched: 4. The CDR3 sequence is CASSLQGGRNIQYF. DNA for the CDR3: TGTGCCAGCAGTTTACAAGGGGGCAGAAACATTCAGTACTTC.

This clonotype was counted only a few times. This sequence joins TRBV11-3 and TRBJ2-3; TRBD2 agrees at 8 bases. This CDR3 contains 17 residues. Trimming removed 1 base from V and 6 bases from J; junction bases left unmatched: 12. Looked up from germline, CDR1 is SGHNT and CDR2 is YENEEA. CDR3 sequence: CASSLAVGAGDQDTQYF. The CDR3 DNA follows: TGTGCCAGCAGCTTAGCAGTCGGAGCGGGGGACCAGGATACGCAGTATTTT. Variable domain in full (rest from reference TRBV11-3 and TRBJ2-3): EAGVVQSPRYKIIEKKQPVAFWCNPISGHNTLYWYLQNLGQGPELLIRYENEEAVDDSQLPKDRFSAERLKGVDSTLKIQPAELGDSAVYLCASSLAVGAGDQDTQYFGPGTRLTVL.

This clonotype occurred many times. The V call is TRBV7-2, the J call TRBJ2-2; D gene uncertain. CDR3 length equals 15 residues. Looked up from germline, CDR1 is SGHTA and CDR2 is FQGNSA. Trimming pared 0 bases from V and 1 base from J, leaving 6 bases between. The CDR3 DNA reads as TGTGCCAGCAGCTTAGCGGGGATGAACACCGGGGAGCTGTTTTTT. This codes for CASSLAGMNTGELFF.

This clonotype was recorded many times. This chain's CDR3 is CASSLAGQGHTQYF. CDR3 bases: TGTGCCAGCAGCTTAGCGGGACAGGGCCATACGCAGTATTTT. The chain couples TRBV7-2 to TRBJ2-3; 9 bases are shared with TRBD1. The CDR3 sequence is 14 residues long. Germline V CDR1 and CDR2: SGHTA, FQGNSA. The V and J ends lost 0 bases and 7 bases, in that order; junction bases with no gene match: 2.

The chain employs TRBV28 and TRBJ2-7; D perhaps matches TRBD1 (8 bases). The V and J ends lost 5 bases and 6 bases respectively, with 23 bases between them. CDR1 is MDHEN, CDR2 SYDVKM, per germline. The CDR3 is 16 residues long. The CDR3 spells CASSPTSVTGDREQYF. The CDR3 bases are TGTGCCAGCAGTCCCACTAGCGTGACAGGGGATCGCGAGCAGTACTTC.

The chain employs TRBV27 and TRBJ2-1, with a possible D match to TRBD1 (6 bases). Trimming cost V 3 bases and J 7 bases, with 7 bases left between them. Germline lookup yields CDR1 MNHEY and CDR2 SMNVEV (reference sequence). CDR3 size: 12 residues. DNA of the CDR3: TGTGCCAGCAGTTTCGGACAGAATGAGCAGTTCTTC. Amino acid sequence: CASSFGQNEQFF.

This clonotype was observed a handful of times. The genes are TRBV11-1 and TRBJ2-3; D remains ambiguous. V dropped 2 bases and J dropped 6 bases, with 9 bases sitting between them. The CDR3 loop spans 13 amino acids. In germline, CDR1 is SGHAT, CDR2 FQDESV (reference sequence). In DNA, the CDR3 is TGTGCCAGCAGCTTAACACCTCCGGATACGCAGTATTTT. This sequence encodes CASSLTPPDTQYF.

Only one count was recorded for this clonotype. No conserved phenylalanine or tryptophan ends this CDR3, so it is likely a read error. The V call is TRBV7-2, the J call TRBJ2-1; TRBD2 matches 10 bases. The CDR3 spans 15 residues. Germline trimming cut 5 bases from V and 5 bases from J; bases unmatched to any gene: 6. The germline V gene has CDR1 SGHTA and CDR2 FQGNSA. The DNA for the CDR3 is TGTGCCAGCAGCCCTCGGACTAGCGGTAACAATGAGCAGTTCTTA. Protein sequence: CASSPRTSGNNEQFL.

This clonotype was detected a few times. V is TRBV7-2 and J is TRBJ1-4; D ambiguous. From germline, CDR1 is SGHTA and CDR2 FQGNSA. Between the trimmed V and J ends, which lost 1 base and 7 bases, there was a span of 19 bases. This CDR3 comprises 17 residues. The CDR3 nucleotides are TGTGCCAGCAGCTTAGGGCAGGAGGCCCGATATACTGAAAAACTGTTTTTT. It specifies CASSLGQEARYTEKLFF.

The chain links TRBV19 to TRBJ2-7; the D gene is possibly TRBD2 (6 bases). The germline gives CDR1 LNHDA, CDR2 SQIVND (reference sequence). The CDR3 sequence is 14 residues long. V gave up 7 bases and J gave up 0 bases, with 13 bases separating them. The CDR3 DNA reads TGTGCCAGTAAACCGGGACTCCGCTCCTACGAGCAGTACTTC. It yields the protein CASKPGLRSYEQYF.

This clonotype was observed once. The chain couples TRBV7-9 to TRBJ2-3; 8 nucleotides align to TRBD2. The germline V gene encodes CDR1 SEHNR and CDR2 FQNEAQ (reference sequence). The ends lost 5 bases at V and 7 bases at J; junction bases unmatched: 11. This CDR3 has 15 amino acids. DNA of the CDR3: TGTGCCAGCAGCGCGGTGGAGCGGGAGTTGAATACGCAGTATTTT. This encodes CASSAVERELNTQYF.

A few counts support this clonotype. The chain couples TRBV7-2 to TRBJ2-2; unclear D gene. The V end lost 2 bases, the J end lost 6 bases, and 7 bases lay between the germline ends. The CDR3 contains 13 residues. Germline loops: CDR1 SGHTA, CDR2 FQGNSA. The CDR3 reads CASSLLLPGELFF. CDR3 bases: TGTGCCAGCAGCTTATTACTCCCCGGGGAGCTGTTTTTT. Complete variable domain (other parts from reference TRBV7-2 and TRBJ2-2): GAGVSQSPSNKVTEKGKDVELRCDPISGHTALYWYRQSLGQGLEFLIYFQGNSAPDKSGLPSDRFSAERTGGSVSTLTIQRTQQEDSAVYLCASSLLLPGELFFGEGSRLTVL.